This entry is about one T cell receptor beta chain. Unmatched junction bases numbered 8, after V lost 8 bases and J lost 5 bases. CDR1 is SNHLY and CDR2 is FYNNEI in the germline V gene. The length of the CDR3 is 14 residues. This sample stems from a study of beta chain features in type 1 diabetes. Expressed TCRB transcripts were sequenced because the entire RNA isolate underwent reverse transcription. Using immunoSEQ multiplex PCR, the repertoire was profiled, and TCRdb retains in-frame clones only, with some absent. The table lists about 40,000 clones, about 52% of them singletons. The sample consisted of central memory CD4+ T cells from blood. The chain employs TRBV2 and TRBJ2-3; the match to TRBD2 covers 9 bases. The sequence was collected from a woman under 30 in good health. The CDR3 coding sequence is TGTGCCAGCGCCGCTAGCGGGGTGATAGATACGCAGTATTTT. Translated: CASAASGVIDTQYF.